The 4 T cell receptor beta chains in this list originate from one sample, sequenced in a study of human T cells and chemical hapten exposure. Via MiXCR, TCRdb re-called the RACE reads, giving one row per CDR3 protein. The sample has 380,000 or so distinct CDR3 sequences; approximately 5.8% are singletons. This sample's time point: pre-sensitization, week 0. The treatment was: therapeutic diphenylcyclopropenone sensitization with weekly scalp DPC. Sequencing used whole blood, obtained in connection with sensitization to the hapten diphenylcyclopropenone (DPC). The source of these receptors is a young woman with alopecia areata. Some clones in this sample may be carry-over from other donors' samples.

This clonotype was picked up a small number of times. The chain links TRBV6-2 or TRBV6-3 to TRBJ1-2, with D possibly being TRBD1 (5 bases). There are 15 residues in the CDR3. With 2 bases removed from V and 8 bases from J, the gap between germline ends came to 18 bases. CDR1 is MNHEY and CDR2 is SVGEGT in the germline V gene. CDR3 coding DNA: TGTGCCAGCAGTTACGGGACGGAGCGTCTGGACGGCTACACCTTC. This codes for CASSYGTERLDGYTF.

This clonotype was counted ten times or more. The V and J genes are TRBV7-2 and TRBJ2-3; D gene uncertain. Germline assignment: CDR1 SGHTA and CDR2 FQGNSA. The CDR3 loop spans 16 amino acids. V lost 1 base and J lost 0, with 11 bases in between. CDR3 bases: TGTGCCAGCAGCTTAGTGGCTAGTACAAGCACAGATACGCAGTATTTT. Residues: CASSLVASTSTDTQYF.

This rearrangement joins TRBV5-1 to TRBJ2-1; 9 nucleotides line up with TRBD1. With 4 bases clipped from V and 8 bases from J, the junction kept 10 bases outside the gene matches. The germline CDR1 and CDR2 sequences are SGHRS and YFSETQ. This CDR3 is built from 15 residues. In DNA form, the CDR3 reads TGCGCCAGCAGCCCAACCGGGACAGGGTTCGATGAGCAGTTCTTC. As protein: CASSPTGTGFDEQFF.

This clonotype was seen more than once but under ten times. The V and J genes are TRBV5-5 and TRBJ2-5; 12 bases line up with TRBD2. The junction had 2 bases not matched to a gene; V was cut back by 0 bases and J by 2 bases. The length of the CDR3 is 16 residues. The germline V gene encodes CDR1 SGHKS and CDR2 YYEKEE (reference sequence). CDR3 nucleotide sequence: TGTGCCAGCAGCTTGGGGACTAGCGGGGTTCAAGAGACCCAGTACTTC. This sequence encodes CASSLGTSGVQETQYF.